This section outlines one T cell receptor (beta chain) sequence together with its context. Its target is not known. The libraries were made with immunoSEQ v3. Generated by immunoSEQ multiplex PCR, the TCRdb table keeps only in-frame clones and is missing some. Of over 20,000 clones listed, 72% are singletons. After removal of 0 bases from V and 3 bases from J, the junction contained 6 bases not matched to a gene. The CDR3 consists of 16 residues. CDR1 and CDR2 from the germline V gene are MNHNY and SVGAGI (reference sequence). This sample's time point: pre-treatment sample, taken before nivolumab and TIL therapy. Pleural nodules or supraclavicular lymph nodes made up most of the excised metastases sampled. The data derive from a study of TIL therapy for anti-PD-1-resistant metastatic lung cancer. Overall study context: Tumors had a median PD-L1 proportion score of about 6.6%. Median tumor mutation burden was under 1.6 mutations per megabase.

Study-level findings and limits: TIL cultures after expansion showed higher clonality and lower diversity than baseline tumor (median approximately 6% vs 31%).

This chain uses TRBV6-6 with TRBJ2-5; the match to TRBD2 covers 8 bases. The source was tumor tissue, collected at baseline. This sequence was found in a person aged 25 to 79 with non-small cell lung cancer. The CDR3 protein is CASSYSGGGKKETQYF. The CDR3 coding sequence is TGTGCCAGCAGTTACTCCGGCGGGGGGAAAAAAGAGACCCAGTACTTC.